These T cell receptor beta chains were read from a single sample in a study of control samples from healthy donors and cancer patients. Clones were read by immunoSEQ multiplex PCR, and TCRdb kept only the in-frame ones, dropping some. Counted here are tens of thousands of clones, around nine tenths occurring once; the ten biggest clones make up less than 10%. The sample comprised PBMCs. The receptors come from a woman in her 50s with colorectal cancer. Both conserved end residues are part of each CDR3. D genes are given only for firm matches. Clone sizes are given selectively: once, few, many, or a class where the clone is expanded.

cdr3_aa: CASSLGPQGGDYGYTF; cdr3_nt: TGCGCCAGCAGCTTGGGGCCCCAGGGGGGCGACTATGGCTACACCTTC; cdr3_length: 16; clone_size: -; j_call: TRBJ1-2; v_call: TRBV5-1; d_call: TRBD1
cdr3_aa: CASSVGPSIGPGNTIYF; cdr3_nt: TGTGCCAGCAGTGTTGGGCCCTCCATAGGGCCTGGAAACACCATATATTTT; cdr3_length: 17; clone_size: -; j_call: TRBJ1-3; v_call: TRBV6-1; d_call: -
cdr3_aa: CASSFGGADTGELFF; cdr3_nt: TGCGCCAGCAGCTTCGGGGGGGCGGACACCGGGGAGCTGTTTTTT; cdr3_length: 15; clone_size: -; j_call: TRBJ2-2; v_call: TRBV5-1; d_call: TRBD2
cdr3_aa: CASSFGGAQMIYTF; cdr3_nt: TGCGCCAGCAGCTTTGGTGGGGCGCAAATGATCTACACCTTC; cdr3_length: 14; clone_size: -; j_call: TRBJ1-2; v_call: TRBV5-1; d_call: -
cdr3_aa: CASSRKGGGDYGYTF; cdr3_nt: TGTGCCAGCAGCCGAAAGGGAGGGGGCGACTATGGCTACACCTTC; cdr3_length: 15; clone_size: -; j_call: TRBJ1-2; v_call: TRBV5-6; d_call: TRBD1
cdr3_aa: CASSLSLVFTGELFF; cdr3_nt: TGTGCCAGCAGTTTATCCCTAGTATTCACCGGGGAGCTGTTTTTT; cdr3_length: 15; clone_size: -; j_call: TRBJ2-2; v_call: TRBV27; d_call: -
cdr3_aa: CASSLGGSPTDTQYF; cdr3_nt: TGTGCCAGCAGCTTAGGTGGGTCCCCCACAGATACGCAGTATTTT; cdr3_length: 15; clone_size: -; j_call: TRBJ2-3; v_call: TRBV7-9; d_call: -
cdr3_aa: CATRGGPEANYGYTF; cdr3_nt: TGTGCCACCAGGGGGGGGCCGGAGGCTAACTATGGCTACACCTTC; cdr3_length: 15; clone_size: -; j_call: TRBJ1-2; v_call: TRBV24-1; d_call: -
cdr3_aa: CASSLISGETQYF; cdr3_nt: TGTGCCAGCAGCTTAATTAGCGGAGAGACCCAGTACTTC; cdr3_length: 13; clone_size: -; j_call: TRBJ2-5; v_call: TRBV7-2; d_call: -
cdr3_aa: CASSPSPDRGSETQYF; cdr3_nt: TGTGCCAGCAGCCCATCCCCCGACAGGGGGTCCGAGACCCAGTACTTC; cdr3_length: 16; clone_size: -; j_call: TRBJ2-5; v_call: TRBV7-6; d_call: TRBD1
cdr3_aa: CASSLQDKNTEAFF; cdr3_nt: TGCGCCAGCAGCTTACAGGATAAGAACACTGAAGCTTTCTTT; cdr3_length: 14; clone_size: -; j_call: TRBJ1-1; v_call: TRBV5-1; d_call: -
cdr3_aa: CASSNRPNTGELFF; cdr3_nt: TGTGCCAGCAGCAATCGACCGAACACCGGGGAGCTGTTTTTT; cdr3_length: 14; clone_size: once; j_call: TRBJ2-2; v_call: TRBV7-2; d_call: -
cdr3_aa: CASSREIYGYTF; cdr3_nt: TGTGCCAGCAGTCGGGAAATCTATGGCTACACCTTC; cdr3_length: 12; clone_size: few; j_call: TRBJ1-2; v_call: TRBV7-2; d_call: -
cdr3_aa: CASSRDTNTGELFF; cdr3_nt: TGTGCCAGCAGCCGGGACACGAACACCGGGGAGCTGTTTTTT; cdr3_length: 14; clone_size: -; j_call: TRBJ2-2; v_call: TRBV7-2; d_call: -
cdr3_aa: CASSSGLADYNEQFF; cdr3_nt: TGTGCCAGCAGTTCCGGACTAGCGGACTACAATGAGCAGTTCTTC; cdr3_length: 15; clone_size: -; j_call: TRBJ2-1; v_call: TRBV27; d_call: TRBD2
cdr3_aa: CASSRYPGTENTGELFF; cdr3_nt: TGTGCCAGCTCTCGATATCCCGGGACGGAGAACACCGGGGAGCTGTTTTTT; cdr3_length: 17; clone_size: -; j_call: TRBJ2-2; v_call: TRBV18; d_call: -
cdr3_aa: CASSHPGLAGGGDEQFF; cdr3_nt: TGCGCCAGCAGCCACCCGGGACTAGCGGGGGGAGGGGATGAGCAGTTCTTC; cdr3_length: 17; clone_size: -; j_call: TRBJ2-1; v_call: TRBV4-3; d_call: TRBD2
cdr3_aa: CASSPREGHTEAFF; cdr3_nt: TGTGCCAGCTCACCCCGGGAGGGGCACACTGAAGCTTTCTTT; cdr3_length: 14; clone_size: -; j_call: TRBJ1-1; v_call: TRBV18; d_call: -
cdr3_aa: CASSREDRANSPLHF; cdr3_nt: TGCGCCAGCAGCCGAGAAGACAGGGCCAATTCACCCCTCCACTTT; cdr3_length: 15; clone_size: -; j_call: TRBJ1-6; v_call: TRBV4-3; d_call: TRBD1
cdr3_aa: CASSLGSAGELFF; cdr3_nt: TGTGCCAGCAGTTTGGGGTCGGCCGGGGAGCTGTTTTTT; cdr3_length: 13; clone_size: -; j_call: TRBJ2-2; v_call: TRBV28; d_call: -
cdr3_aa: CAIGLAGGSDTQYF; cdr3_nt: TGTGCCATCGGACTAGCGGGGGGTTCAGATACGCAGTATTTT; cdr3_length: 14; clone_size: once; j_call: TRBJ2-3; v_call: TRBV10-3; d_call: TRBD2
cdr3_aa: CASSVGNSGGDLGTDTQYF; cdr3_nt: TGTGCCAGCAGCGTAGGCAATAGCGGGGGGGATTTGGGCACAGATACGCAGTATTTT; cdr3_length: 19; clone_size: -; j_call: TRBJ2-3; v_call: TRBV9; d_call: TRBD2
cdr3_aa: CASSQDRGGRNYGYTF; cdr3_nt: TGCGCCAGCAGCCAAGATAGGGGGGGCAGGAACTATGGCTACACCTTC; cdr3_length: 16; clone_size: -; j_call: TRBJ1-2; v_call: TRBV4-3; d_call: -
cdr3_aa: CASSYSQRGYTF; cdr3_nt: TGTGCCAGCAGTTATTCGCAAAGGGGCTACACCTTC; cdr3_length: 12; clone_size: once; j_call: TRBJ1-2; v_call: TRBV6-2/TRBV6-3; d_call: -
cdr3_aa: CASSQADSNQPQHF; cdr3_nt: TGTGCCAGCAGCCAAGCAGACAGCAATCAGCCCCAGCATTTT; cdr3_length: 14; clone_size: -; j_call: TRBJ1-5; v_call: TRBV14; d_call: -
cdr3_aa: CASSSGQGLNTGELFF; cdr3_nt: TGTGCCAGCAGCTCCGGACAGGGTCTAAACACCGGGGAGCTGTTTTTT; cdr3_length: 16; clone_size: -; j_call: TRBJ2-2; v_call: TRBV6-6; d_call: TRBD1
cdr3_aa: CASSVGDRGLNTEAFF; cdr3_nt: TGTGCCAGCAGCGTAGGGGACAGGGGGTTGAACACTGAAGCTTTCTTT; cdr3_length: 16; clone_size: -; j_call: TRBJ1-1; v_call: TRBV9; d_call: TRBD1
cdr3_aa: CASSGTGKSHEKLFF; cdr3_nt: TGTGCCAGCAGTGGAACAGGGAAGAGTCATGAAAAACTGTTTTTT; cdr3_length: 15; clone_size: -; j_call: TRBJ1-4; v_call: TRBV27; d_call: -
cdr3_aa: CASSPPTEMNTEAFF; cdr3_nt: TGTGCCAGCAGCCCCCCGACGGAGATGAACACTGAAGCTTTCTTT; cdr3_length: 15; clone_size: once; j_call: TRBJ1-1; v_call: TRBV28; d_call: -
cdr3_aa: CASSPGTDTDTQYF; cdr3_nt: TGCGCCAGCAGCCCAGGGACTGACACAGATACGCAGTATTTT; cdr3_length: 14; clone_size: -; j_call: TRBJ2-3; v_call: TRBV5-1; d_call: -
cdr3_aa: CASSFGPEGNEQFF; cdr3_nt: TGTGCCAGCAGCTTTGGCCCAGAAGGCAATGAGCAGTTCTTC; cdr3_length: 14; clone_size: -; j_call: TRBJ2-1; v_call: TRBV7-2; d_call: -